This T cell receptor beta chain is from a study of shared clonotypes between healthy human individuals. As for the study in general: CD4 naive cells filled three plates per donor, CD4 memory three, CD8 naive two and CD8 memory one.

Original handling: Junction-only sequences without quality scores were provided by ImmunoSEQ, so filtering was different. Sequencing was performed with immunoSEQ multiplex PCR; in TCRdb, only in-frame clones are kept and a portion is missing. Clone size and V and J calls were adopted from that table, with D and trimming inferred from the DNA. The sample has roughly 1,800,000 clones; about 95% are singletons. The CDR3 covers 15 residues. V lost 0 bases and J lost 3, with 13 bases in between. Germline loops: CDR1 SGHRS, CDR2 YFSETQ. Points on this clone: Its antigen remains unknown. Distinct nucleotide sequences in the sample also encode this CDR3.

General observations from the study: Memory subsets had estimated richness that was generally smaller than that of naive subsets.

Positively selected for CCR7, the CD45RO-negative cells used as naive CD8 cells excluded terminally differentiated effector memory CD45RA+ cells. Each donor was a Caucasian adult residing in Nashville, Tennessee. The rearrangement joins TRBV5-1 to TRBJ2-7; a possible D gene is TRBD1 (5 bases). This TCR was sampled from a man between 18 and 29 years old in good health. Specimen: naive CD8+ T cells sorted from blood. The CDR3 DNA reads as TGCGCCAGCAGCTTGGCGCAGGGTTTGAGCTACGAGCAGTACTTC. Protein: CASSLAQGLSYEQYF.